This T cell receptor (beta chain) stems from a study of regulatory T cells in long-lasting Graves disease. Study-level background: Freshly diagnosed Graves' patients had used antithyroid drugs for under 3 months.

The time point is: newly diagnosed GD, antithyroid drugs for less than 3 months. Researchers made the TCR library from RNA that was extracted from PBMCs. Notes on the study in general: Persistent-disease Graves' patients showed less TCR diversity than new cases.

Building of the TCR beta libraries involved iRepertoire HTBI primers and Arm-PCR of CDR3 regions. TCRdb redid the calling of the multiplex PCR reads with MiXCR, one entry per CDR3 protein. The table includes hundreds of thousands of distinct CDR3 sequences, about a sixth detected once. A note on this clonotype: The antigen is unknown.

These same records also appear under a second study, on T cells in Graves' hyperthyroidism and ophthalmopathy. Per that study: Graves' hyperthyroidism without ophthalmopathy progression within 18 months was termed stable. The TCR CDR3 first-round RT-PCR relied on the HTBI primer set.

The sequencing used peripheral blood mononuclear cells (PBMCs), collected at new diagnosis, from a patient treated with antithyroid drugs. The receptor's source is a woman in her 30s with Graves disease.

The CDR3 reads CASSLIIGLTQENQPQHF. In nucleotides, the CDR3 is TGTGCCAGCAGCTTAATAATTGGCCTAACCCAGGAAAATCAGCCCCAGCATTTT. The chain employs TRBV7-9 and TRBJ1-5; no clear D gene. The CDR3 has 18 amino acids. V gave up 2 bases and J gave up 4 bases, with 21 bases separating them. Germline CDR1 SEHNR, CDR2 FQNEAQ (reference sequence).